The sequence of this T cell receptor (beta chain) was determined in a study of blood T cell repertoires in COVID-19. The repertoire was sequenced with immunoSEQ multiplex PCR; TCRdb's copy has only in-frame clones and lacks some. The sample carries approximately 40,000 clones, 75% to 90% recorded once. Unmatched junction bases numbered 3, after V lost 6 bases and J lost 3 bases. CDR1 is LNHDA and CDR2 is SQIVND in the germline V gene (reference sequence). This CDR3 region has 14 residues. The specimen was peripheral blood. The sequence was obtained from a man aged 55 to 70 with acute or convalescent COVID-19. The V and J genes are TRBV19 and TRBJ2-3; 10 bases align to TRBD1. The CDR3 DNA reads TGTGCCAGTAGAGACAGGGGGCGGACAGATACGCAGTATTTT. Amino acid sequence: CASRDRGRTDTQYF. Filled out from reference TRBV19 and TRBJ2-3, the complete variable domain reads DGGITQSPKYLFRKEGQNVTLSCEQNLNHDAMYWYRQDPGQGLRLIYYSQIVNDFQKGDIAEGYSVSREKKESFPLTVTSAQKNPTAFYLCASRDRGRTDTQYFGPGTRLTVL.